Listed below are T cell receptor beta chains from one sample, sequenced in a study of T cells in Graves' hyperthyroidism and ophthalmopathy. Each CDR3 protein is one row after TCRdb ran MiXCR on the multiplex PCR reads. The table lists about 520,000 distinct CDR3 sequences, around 24% of them singletons. Sequencing input: blood. The receptors were sampled from a woman aged 30 to 39 with Graves' ophthalmopathy. Both conserved end residues are part of each CDR3. Fields, in order: J gene, D gene, clone size, V gene, CDR3 protein, CDR3 DNA. A D gene is named only where the DNA matches it firmly. Expanded clones get a size class; other rows say once, few or many, or leave the size out.

TRBJ1-3,NA,many,TRBV29-1,CSVILPGLGSGNTIYF,TGCAGCGTGATATTACCGGGACTGGGCTCTGGAAACACCATATATTTT
TRBJ1-2,NA,many,TRBV15,CATSSLPGVRHNYGYTF,TGTGCCACCAGCAGTCTCCCAGGGGTACGGCATAACTATGGCTACACCTTC
TRBJ1-2,NA,NA,TRBV5-1,CASSLEFGRRHYGYTF,TGCGCCAGCAGCTTGGAGTTCGGCAGGAGGCACTATGGCTACACCTTC
TRBJ2-7,NA,few,TRBV6-5,CASSYAGSPVEQYF,TGTGCCAGCAGTTACGCCGGATCTCCGGTCGAGCAGTACTTC
TRBJ1-3,NA,many,TRBV6-5,CASSSPGNTIYF,TGTGCCAGCAGTTCCCCTGGAAACACCATATATTTT
TRBJ1-2,NA,many,TRBV4-2,CASSQAGGATANYGYTF,TGTGCCAGCAGCCAAGCGGGAGGGGCCACCGCTAACTATGGCTACACCTTC
TRBJ2-7,NA,many,TRBV12-3/TRBV12-4,CASSLYKYEQYF,TGTGCCAGCAGTTTGTACAAGTACGAGCAGTACTTC
TRBJ2-7,NA,NA,TRBV20-1,CSAMGAAYEQYF,TGCAGTGCTATGGGGGCAGCCTACGAGCAGTACTTC
TRBJ1-2,NA,few,TRBV18,CASSPLTAPNYGYTF,TGTGCCAGCTCACCTTTGACAGCCCCTAACTATGGCTACACCTTC
TRBJ1-2,NA,many,TRBV28,CASSLNNNYGYTF,TGTGCCAGCAGTTTAAATAATAACTATGGCTACACCTTC
TRBJ1-1,NA,many,TRBV6-2/TRBV6-3,CASTKKSMNTEAFF,TGTGCCAGCACCAAAAAGAGCATGAACACTGAAGCTTTCTTT
TRBJ2-3,TRBD2,NA,TRBV11-1,CASSLMGLAGGIASQYF,TGTGCCAGCAGCTTAATGGGACTAGCGGGGGGGATCGCCTCACAGTATTTT
TRBJ1-1,NA,NA,TRBV7-3,CASSIALYRVYNTEAFF,TGTGCCAGCAGCATAGCCCTTTACCGGGTCTATAACACTGAAGCTTTCTTT
TRBJ2-5,NA,many,TRBV4-1,CASRNRDEQETQYF,TGCGCCAGCCGCAACAGGGATGAACAAGAGACCCAGTACTTC
TRBJ2-7,NA,many,TRBV7-9,CASSSRPGAPSEQYF,TGTGCCAGCAGCTCCCGCCCCGGGGCCCCCTCCGAGCAGTACTTC
TRBJ1-1,NA,many,TRBV19,CASSPWGRNLNTEAFF,TGTGCCAGTAGTCCTTGGGGAAGGAATTTGAACACTGAAGCTTTCTTT
TRBJ1-2,NA,many,TRBV20-1,CSARDTESYGYTF,TGCAGTGCTAGAGATACGGAAAGCTATGGCTACACCTTC
TRBJ2-7,TRBD1,NA,TRBV6-2/TRBV6-3,CASSLGQEPCF,TGTGCCAGCAGTTTGGGACAGGAACCGTGCTTC
TRBJ1-1,NA,few,TRBV7-2,CASSYVPAGTEAFF,TGTGCCAGCAGCTACGTCCCGGCCGGCACTGAAGCTTTCTTT
TRBJ2-2,NA,many,TRBV27,CASGHQNTGELFF,TGTGCCAGCGGACACCAGAACACCGGGGAGCTGTTTTTT
TRBJ1-3,TRBD1,NA,TRBV11-2,CASSLGGDPIQRNTIYF,TGTGCCAGCAGCCTAGGGGGCGACCCAATCCAAAGAAACACCATATATTTT
TRBJ1-2,NA,NA,TRBV29-1,CSVLGQQTNYGYTF,TGCAGCGTTCTAGGACAGCAGACAAACTATGGCTACACCTTC
TRBJ2-7,TRBD1,NA,TRBV6-2/TRBV6-3,CASTPGTGASEQYF,TGTGCCAGCACCCCCGGGACAGGGGCTTCCGAGCAGTACTTC
TRBJ2-5,NA,once,TRBV2,CASIGLRRGTQYF,TGTGCCAGCATAGGACTCCGGCGAGGGACCCAGTACTTC
TRBJ1-1,NA,few,TRBV19,CASSQSTAVDTEAFF,TGTGCCAGTAGTCAATCGACAGCTGTTGACACTGAAGCTTTCTTT
TRBJ2-7,NA,NA,TRBV20-1,CSARVQDTYEQYF,TGCAGTGCTAGAGTGCAGGACACATACGAGCAGTACTTC
TRBJ2-7,TRBD2,NA,TRBV25-1,CASSGQAGVNKYDQYF,TGTGCCAGCAGTGGTCAAGCGGGGGTCAATAAGTACGATCAGTACTTC
TRBJ1-1,NA,many,TRBV27,CASSGGRDTEAFF,TGTGCCAGCAGTGGGGGGCGGGACACTGAAGCTTTCTTT
TRBJ2-4,NA,many,TRBV19,CASRQTLAKNIQYF,TGTGCCAGCAGACAGACCTTAGCCAAAAACATTCAGTACTTC
TRBJ1-2,TRBD1,many,TRBV13,CASSSGQGYGYTF,TGTGCCAGCAGCTCGGGACAGGGCTATGGCTACACCTTC
TRBJ1-2,TRBD1,NA,TRBV6-1,CASSGDRVVEYGYTF,TGTGCCAGCAGTGGAGACAGGGTTGTAGAGTATGGCTACACCTTC
TRBJ1-2,NA,many,TRBV20-1,CSASLGAVRGYTF,TGCAGTGCTAGTCTGGGGGCGGTACGTGGCTACACCTTC
TRBJ1-1,NA,NA,TRBV4-1,CASSQDVSVNTEAFF,TGCGCCAGCAGCCAAGATGTAAGTGTGAACACTGAAGCTTTCTTT
TRBJ1-2,NA,NA,TRBV4-2,CASSPSSYSYGYTF,TGTGCCAGCAGCCCCAGCAGTTATAGCTATGGCTACACCTTC
TRBJ1-2,NA,many,TRBV12-3/TRBV12-4,CASRGQMAGHTF,TGTGCCAGCAGGGGCCAGATGGCTGGCCACACCTTC
TRBJ1-1,NA,many,TRBV3-1,CASRRGGTAEAFF,TGTGCCAGCAGGAGGGGAGGGACCGCTGAAGCTTTCTTT
TRBJ2-7,TRBD1,many,TRBV20-1,CSARSGQGTYEQYF,TGCAGTGCTAGGTCGGGACAGGGGACCTACGAGCAGTACTTC
TRBJ1-2,NA,many,TRBV29-1,CSVAPGEHSNYGYTF,TGCAGCGTTGCCCCTGGGGAACACTCAAACTATGGCTACACCTTC
TRBJ2-5,NA,many,TRBV28,CASSRASGPEEAQYF,TGTGCCAGCAGTCGTGCTTCCGGGCCCGAAGAGGCCCAGTACTTC
TRBJ1-1,TRBD1,many,TRBV4-2,CASSHLPGQGYREEGTEAFF,TGTGCCAGCAGCCACCTCCCGGGACAGGGGTATCGGGAAGAAGGAACTGAAGCTTTCTTT
TRBJ2-7,NA,NA,TRBV6-2/TRBV6-3,CASGTNNYEQYF,TGTGCCAGCGGGACGAACAACTACGAGCAGTACTTC